This TCR beta chain was recovered during a study of shared clonotypes between healthy human individuals. Study-wide context: Each donor contributed plates that comprised three CD4 naive, three CD4 memory, two CD8 naive and one CD8 memory.

CDR3 length: 15 residues. V lost 7 bases and J lost 6; bases outside the gene matches: 14. The germline V gene has CDR1 MNHEY and CDR2 SMNVEV (reference sequence). The assay ran at deep level. Sequencing was performed with immunoSEQ multiplex PCR; in TCRdb, only in-frame clones are kept and a portion is missing. The table has approximately 1.9 million clones, around 93% seen once. This clone was detected once. Its specificity is not known. Overall study results and limits: Clonotype sharing across donors was expected to vary with sequencing depth.

Terminally differentiated effector memory CD45RA+ cells were excluded from the naive CD8 cells, which were CD45RO-negative and positively selected for CCR7. Material for sequencing was naive CD8+ T cells from PBMCs. The chain recombines TRBV27 with TRBJ1-2, with 7 bases that match TRBD1. The clonotype was recovered from a man aged 18 to 29 in good health. Some clones in this sample may be carry-over from other donors' samples. The CDR3 DNA reads TGTGCCAGCACCACCTCCGGACAGGTATTAAATGGCTACACCTTC. It translates to CASTTSGQVLNGYTF.